This T cell receptor beta chain came from a study of shared clonotypes between healthy human individuals. Overall study results and limits: In contrast to clonotypes shared by all four donors, non-shared clonotypes had lower generation probabilities. In several donors, around 5.5% of naive CD4 clonotypes appeared in common.

Germline V lookup: CDR1 SGHRS, CDR2 YFSETQ. J lost 4 bases, V lost 6 bases, and 8 bases had no gene match. This CDR3 has 14 amino acids. The repertoire was sequenced with immunoSEQ multiplex PCR; TCRdb's copy has only in-frame clones and lacks some. The sample yields a few hundred thousand clones, around 97% seen once. Donors were healthy HIV-negative adults without recently reported acute infections or vaccinations. Remarks on this clone: What it recognizes is unknown.

The receptor comes from a woman aged 30 to 39 in good health. The chain links TRBV5-1 to TRBJ2-5, with TRBD1 matching over 8 bases. Sequences were obtained from naive CD4+ T cells sorted from blood. The subset here: CD45RA+ positively selected. CDR3 region: CASTFQGARETQYF. CDR3 DNA sequence: TGCGCCAGCACCTTCCAGGGGGCGCGAGAGACCCAGTACTTC.